These 20 T cell receptor beta chains originate from one sample sequenced in a study of T cell changes during pregnancy in multiple sclerosis. Produced via immunoSEQ multiplex PCR; TCRdb's table is partial and in-frame only. This table has approximately 100,000 clones, around 90% appearing once. Sequencing was performed on peripheral blood, taken in the second trimester of pregnancy. Every receptor here comes from a female donor with multiple sclerosis, enrolled in a pregnancy study.

This chain links TRBV5-8 with TRBJ1-2, with D maybe TRBD1 (5 bases). V lost 0 bases and J 3 bases, leaving 12 bases between the germline ends. This CDR3 contains 15 residues. The germline CDR1 and CDR2 sequences are SGHTS and YDEGEE. The CDR3 here is CASSLVTELHYGYTF. CDR3 DNA sequence: TGTGCCAGCAGCTTGGTGACAGAGCTCCACTATGGCTACACCTTC.

The rearrangement uses TRBV5-1 and TRBJ2-3; 11 nucleotides line up with TRBD2. The CDR3 is 16 residues long. V shed 5 bases, J shed 5 bases, and the junction held 10 bases outside the gene matches. Germline V gene data show CDR1 as SGHRS and CDR2 as YFSETQ. CDR3 DNA sequence: TGCGCCAGCAGTCGGTCACTAGCGGGAGTGATAGATACGCAGTATTTT. This gives the protein CASSRSLAGVIDTQYF. Drawing the rest from reference TRBV5-1 and TRBJ2-3, the complete variable domain is KAGVTQTPRYLIKTRGQQVTLSCSPISGHRSVSWYQQTPGQGLQFLFEYFSETQRNKGNFPGRFSGRQFSNSRSEMNVSTLELGDSALYLCASSRSLAGVIDTQYFGPGTRLTVL.

This chain joins TRBV6-5 and TRBJ1-2; 9 nucleotides line up with TRBD1. The V segment lost 6 bases and the J segment 4 bases; nucleotides outside the gene matches: 6. Germline CDR1 is MNHEY and CDR2 is SVGAGI. The CDR3 is 14 amino acids. CDR3 region: CASRWTGASYGYTF. The CDR3 region has the DNA TGTGCCAGCAGATGGACAGGGGCGAGCTATGGCTACACCTTC.

The CDR3 sequence is CASSFRGRGANVLTF. The CDR3 DNA sequence: TGTGCCAGCAGCTTCAGGGGGCGTGGGGCCAACGTCCTGACTTTC. J is TRBJ2-6 and V is TRBV5-4; 8 nucleotides align to TRBD1. CDR3 length equals 15 residues. V dropped 2 bases and J dropped 3; count of bases not matched to a gene: 1. The germline CDR1 and CDR2 sequences are SGHNT and YYREEE (reference sequence).

The rearrangement links TRBV27 to TRBJ2-4, with 12 bases fitting TRBD1. Germline V CDR1 and CDR2: MNHEY, SMNVEV (reference sequence). The trim removed 5 bases at V and 9 bases at J, leaving 5 bases unmatched. This CDR3 region has 14 residues. CDR3 DNA sequence: TGTGCCAGCAGTAGGGACAGGGGGCCGAGCATTCAGTACTTC. Translating gives CASSRDRGPSIQYF.

In its sample, this clone was seen a few times. The J gene is TRBJ2-5, the V gene TRBV5-8, with TRBD1 as a possible D gene (6 bases). CDR1 and CDR2 from the germline V gene are SGHTS and YDEGEE. The CDR3 consists of 14 residues. V lost 4 bases and J lost 4, with 14 bases in between. The CDR3 sequence is CASSGLVGGETQYF. The CDR3 nucleotides are TGTGCCAGCAGCGGCCTAGTAGGGGGAGAGACCCAGTACTTC. Supplemented by reference TRBV5-8 and TRBJ2-5, the full variable domain reads EAGVTQSPTHLIKTRGQQATLRCSPISGHTSVYWYQQALGLGLQFLLWYDEGEERNRGNFPPRFSGRQFPNYSSELNVNALELEDSALYLCASSGLVGGETQYFGPGTRLLVL.

The DNA for the CDR3 is TGTGCCAGCAGCTTCCCGGGGTCGACTGAAGCTTTCTTT. Residues: CASSFPGSTEAFF. The chain employs TRBV5-6 and TRBJ1-1, with D unresolved. Trimming stripped 2 bases from V and 5 bases from J, with 10 bases between. CDR3 length: 13 amino acids. Germline loops: CDR1 SGHDT, CDR2 YYEEEE.

CDR3 nucleotides: TGTGCCAGCAGCCCCGGGAGACAGGGAAACTACAATGAGCAGTTCTTC. Encoded protein: CASSPGRQGNYNEQFF. The chain joins TRBV5-4 to TRBJ2-1, with D tentatively TRBD1 (7 bases). The V gene's germline CDR1 is SGHNT and CDR2 YYREEE (reference sequence). V was trimmed by 4 bases and J by 3 bases, leaving 17 bases between them. The CDR3 is made up of 16 amino acids.

V is TRBV19 and J is TRBJ1-2, with D perhaps TRBD1 (6 bases). This CDR3 comprises 13 residues. Trimming shortened V by 6 bases and J by 6 bases, and 14 bases separated the two germline ends. Germline assignment: CDR1 LNHDA and CDR2 SQIVND (reference sequence). The CDR3 DNA sequence: TGTGCCAGTAGCCGTGCGGGGGGCGATGGCTACACCTTC. Amino acids: CASSRAGGDGYTF.

The chain recombines TRBV4-2 with TRBJ2-3; D remains unclear. The germline CDR1 and CDR2 sequences are LGHNA and YNFKEQ. The CDR3 sequence is 15 residues long. Trimming pared 3 bases from V and 0 bases from J, leaving 10 bases between. CDR3 sequence: CASSQSESSTDTQYF. The CDR3, as DNA: TGTGCCAGCAGCCAGTCAGAATCTAGCACAGATACGCAGTATTTT.

This chain joins TRBV18 and TRBJ2-1; 10 bases are shared with TRBD2. V was pared by 4 bases and J by 5 bases, with 2 bases of the junction left unmatched. Germline CDR1 and CDR2: KGHSH and LQKENI. The CDR3 runs to 14 residues. CDR3: CASSHSGRNNEQFF. DNA of the CDR3: TGTGCCAGCTCACATAGCGGGAGGAACAATGAGCAGTTCTTC.

V is TRBV19 and J is TRBJ2-1, with 12 positions matching TRBD2. V dropped 1 base and J dropped 8; count of bases not matched to a gene: 12. This CDR3 spans 18 amino acids. Germline V gene data show CDR1 as LNHDA and CDR2 as SQIVND (reference sequence). The CDR3 DNA sequence: TGTGCCAGTAGTATAGTACCCCTTTTGCTAGCGGGAGGGGATGAGCAGTTCTTC. Its protein is CASSIVPLLLAGGDEQFF.

The gene calls are TRBV19 and TRBJ2-3; 11 nucleotides agree with TRBD2. The CDR3 has 17 residues. Per germline, CDR1 LNHDA and CDR2 SQIVND (reference sequence). Losses at the gene ends were 5 bases for V and 1 base for J; bases not matched to a gene: 8. The CDR3 DNA reads TGTGCCAGTAGTCATACGACTAGCGGGATTCGCACAGATACGCAGTATTTT. This translates into CASSHTTSGIRTDTQYF.

The CDR3 DNA reads as TGTGCCAGCAGTTCGACAGGGACTGAAGCTTTCTTT. This translates into CASSSTGTEAFF. V and J are TRBV27 and TRBJ1-1; 7 bases are a match to TRBD1. Per the germline V gene, CDR1 is MNHEY and CDR2 is SMNVEV (reference sequence). V gave up 4 bases and J gave up 5 bases; unmatched junction bases: 1. This CDR3 spans 12 amino acids.

V is TRBV5-8 and J is TRBJ2-3; maybe TRBD1 (8 bases). Germline CDR1 SGHTS, CDR2 YDEGEE. There are 13 residues in the CDR3. The germline V and J ends were trimmed by 1 base and 8 bases, with 11 bases remaining between them. The CDR3 nucleotides are TGTGCCAGCAGCTTGACAGGGGGGGCTACGCAGTATTTT. Translating gives CASSLTGGATQYF.

This chain connects TRBV4-1 to TRBJ2-3; 7 bases match TRBD1. The CDR3 runs 14 residues. The J segment lost 4 bases and the V segment lost 2 bases, leaving 3 bases of the junction unmatched. CDR1 is MGHRA and CDR2 is YSYEKL in the germline V gene. CDR3 protein: CASSQQGVADTQYF. The CDR3 DNA follows: TGCGCCAGCAGCCAACAGGGGGTGGCAGATACGCAGTATTTT.

The chain is built from TRBV27 and TRBJ1-2; a possible D gene is TRBD1 (6 bases). CDR1 MNHEY and CDR2 SMNVEV come from the germline V gene (reference sequence). This CDR3 region has 13 residues. Trimming took 2 bases from V and 6 from J, leaving 10 bases between them. The CDR3 protein is CASSLQGKDGYTF. CDR3 nucleotide sequence: TGTGCCAGCAGTTTACAGGGGAAAGATGGCTACACCTTC.

This rearrangement joins TRBV2 to TRBJ2-7; perhaps TRBD1 as D (5 bases). The CDR3 runs to 15 residues. Germline V gene lookup returns CDR1 SNHLY and CDR2 FYNNEI. V was clipped by 8 bases and J by 3 bases, with 20 bases between them. In DNA, the CDR3 is TGTGCCAGCGGGGTGGGGCAGCTGAAAGGCTACGAGCAGTACTTC. Its translation: CASGVGQLKGYEQYF.

The V call is TRBV6-5, the J call TRBJ2-7; 13 positions agree with TRBD2. The length of the CDR3 is 15 residues. V gave up 2 bases and J gave up 4 bases; unmatched junction bases: 2. Per the germline V gene, CDR1 is MNHEY and CDR2 is SVGAGI. CDR3 coding DNA: TGTGCCAGCAGTTACGCGACTAGCGGGAGGTACGAGCAGTACTTC. Its protein is CASSYATSGRYEQYF.

The V and J genes are TRBV7-9 and TRBJ2-3, with D tentatively TRBD2 (6 bases). Trimming removed 5 bases from V and 2 bases from J, with 17 bases in between. The germline V gene encodes CDR1 SEHNR and CDR2 FQNEAQ (reference sequence). There are 16 residues in the CDR3. The CDR3 DNA reads TGTGCCAGCAGCCCTGGGTTGGGACTGACCACAGATACGCAGTATTTT. Amino acids: CASSPGLGLTTDTQYF.